A single sample gave rise to the 21 T cell receptor beta chains below, sequenced in a study of cytomegalovirus exposure and HLA in healthy donors. The PCR contained 60 Vbeta and 13 Jbeta primers. Sequencing was performed with immunoSEQ multiplex PCR; in TCRdb, only in-frame clones are kept and a portion is missing. The sample has over 80,000 clones, around three quarters seen once. The sample comprised PBMCs. These TCRs come from a man between 60 and 70 years old in good health and CMV-seropositive.

The chain joins TRBV13 to TRBJ2-5; TRBD2 aligns across 12 bases. Germline V gene lookup returns CDR1 PRHDT and CDR2 FYEKMQ (reference sequence). The CDR3 length is 17 residues. The V and J ends lost 4 bases and 7 bases, in that order; junction bases with no gene match: 13. In DNA form, the CDR3 reads TGTGCCAGCAGCTCACCCGGACTAGCGGGGTTATGGGGGACCCAGTACTTC. Translation: CASSSPGLAGLWGTQYF.

V is TRBV27 and J is TRBJ1-6; D is ambiguous. In germline, CDR1 is MNHEY, CDR2 SMNVEV (reference sequence). The CDR3 consists of 15 residues. Trimming removed 5 bases at V and 0 bases at J, with 8 bases between. CDR3 sequence: CASSAASSYNSPLHF. The CDR3 DNA follows: TGTGCCAGCAGTGCGGCGAGCTCCTATAATTCACCCCTCCACTTT.

J is TRBJ1-1 and V is TRBV7-9, with D possibly matching TRBD1 (5 bases). The germline gives CDR1 SEHNR, CDR2 FQNEAQ (reference sequence). The length of the CDR3 is 15 residues. Trimming cost V 3 bases and J 4 bases, with 15 bases left between them. This chain's CDR3 is CASSLIAGGGTEAFF. CDR3 sequence (DNA): TGTGCCAGCAGCTTGATTGCGGGGGGGGGCACTGAAGCTTTCTTT.

The V and J genes are TRBV7-9 and TRBJ2-3; a weak D match, TRBD2 (6 bases). Germline CDR1 and CDR2: SEHNR and FQNEAQ (reference sequence). The CDR3 is 18 amino acids. V lost 1 base, J lost 1 base, and 18 bases lay in between. The CDR3 sequence is CASSLEFGGPEGTDTQYF. In DNA, the CDR3 is TGTGCCAGCAGCTTAGAGTTTGGAGGGCCCGAGGGCACAGATACGCAGTATTTT. The entire variable domain, with the rest obtained from reference TRBV7-9 and TRBJ2-3, is as follows: DTGVSQNPRHKITKRGQNVTFRCDPISEHNRLYWYRQTLGQGPEFLTYFQNEAQLEKSRLLSDRFSAERPKGSFSTLEIQRTEQGDSAMYLCASSLEFGGPEGTDTQYFGPGTRLTVL.

This chain links TRBV7-9 with TRBJ2-7; D ambiguous. V was clipped by 1 base and J by 3 bases, with 7 bases between them. The CDR3 is 13 amino acids. Germline CDR1 and CDR2: SEHNR and FQNEAQ (reference sequence). The CDR3 sequence is CASSLGLDYEQYF. DNA of the CDR3: TGTGCCAGCAGCTTAGGACTCGACTACGAGCAGTACTTC. The full variable domain, completed using reference TRBV7-9 and TRBJ2-7, is DTGVSQNPRHKITKRGQNVTFRCDPISEHNRLYWYRQTLGQGPEFLTYFQNEAQLEKSRLLSDRFSAERPKGSFSTLEIQRTEQGDSAMYLCASSLGLDYEQYFGPGTRLTVT.

The V gene is TRBV5-1, the J gene TRBJ1-4, with TRBD1 identical over 10 bases. The CDR3 spans 16 residues. Looked up from germline, CDR1 is SGHRS and CDR2 is YFSETQ. Trimming removed 0 bases from V and 8 bases from J; junction bases left unmatched: 7. The CDR3 DNA reads TGCGCCAGCAGCTTGGTCGTGGGACAGGGGAGGGAAAAACTGTTTTTT. Protein sequence: CASSLVVGQGREKLFF.

The chain links TRBV9 to TRBJ1-1, with TRBD1 matching over 7 bases. CDR1 and CDR2 (germline): SGDLS, YYNGEE. V trimming: 4 bases; J trimming: 4 bases; junction bases outside the gene matches: 4. The CDR3 is 13 residues long. The CDR3 coding sequence is TGTGCCAGCAGCCCAGGGGGGCGCACTGAAGCTTTCTTT. Protein: CASSPGGRTEAFF.

V usage is TRBV7-9 and J usage is TRBJ2-3, with 11 bases matching TRBD2. With 3 bases clipped from V and 2 bases from J, the junction kept 10 bases outside the gene matches. The germline gives CDR1 SEHNR, CDR2 FQNEAQ (reference sequence). The CDR3 loop spans 18 amino acids. CDR3 sequence: CASSLSELAGAITDTQYF. The CDR3 DNA reads TGTGCCAGCAGCTTGTCGGAACTAGCGGGGGCCATCACAGATACGCAGTATTTT.

This clone has a handful of counts. In the same sample, other DNA sequences code for this CDR3. The genes are TRBV15 and TRBJ1-3; the D is unclear. Trimming took off 0 bases at V and 0 bases at J, with 6 bases between the two ends. The CDR3 is 15 amino acids. The germline gives CDR1 LNHNV, CDR2 YYDKDF (reference sequence). The CDR3 nucleotides read TGTGCCACCAGCAGAGACAGGTACTCTGGAAACACCATATATTTT. Translated, it gives CATSRDRYSGNTIYF.

The chain uses TRBV2 and TRBJ2-3, with D perhaps TRBD2 (6 bases). The V and J ends lost 4 bases and 1 base respectively, with 12 bases between them. This CDR3 comprises 15 residues. Germline CDR1 and CDR2: SNHLY and FYNNEI. This CDR3 is CASSVLASGTDTQYF. DNA of the CDR3: TGTGCCAGCAGTGTACTAGCTTCTGGCACAGATACGCAGTATTTT.

The chain combines TRBV28 with TRBJ1-2, with 9 bases aligning to TRBD1. The junction had 17 bases not matched to a gene; V was cut back by 5 bases and J by 7 bases. This CDR3 region has 17 residues. CDR1 MDHEN and CDR2 SYDVKM come from the germline V gene. The CDR3 reads CASSPGQGYRSDGGYTF. The CDR3 region has the DNA TGTGCCAGCAGTCCTGGACAGGGGTATCGTTCTGATGGTGGCTACACCTTC.

The V call is TRBV6-6, the J call TRBJ1-5; TRBD1 matches at 11 bases. Germline V gives CDR1 MNHNY, CDR2 SVGAGI (reference sequence). This CDR3 contains 16 residues. The V gene end was trimmed by 9 bases and the J gene end by 0 bases; junction bases not matched to a gene: 7. The CDR3 region is CASWTGGVYSNQPQHF. CDR3 DNA: TGTGCCAGTTGGACAGGGGGCGTCTATAGCAATCAGCCCCAGCATTTT.

A single count supports this clone. The V and J genes are TRBV5-1 and TRBJ2-3; D unresolved. Trimming cost V 1 base and J 0 bases, with 6 bases left between them. Germline CDR1 is SGHRS and CDR2 is YFSETQ. The CDR3 length is 14 residues. The CDR3 region has the DNA TGCGCCAGCAGCTTGCGTTCCAGCACAGATACGCAGTATTTT. Its translation is CASSLRSSTDTQYF.

The chain joins TRBV6-5 to TRBJ2-3; 13 positions match TRBD2. This CDR3 spans 16 amino acids. CDR1 MNHEY and CDR2 SVGAGI come from the germline V gene. Unmatched junction bases numbered 0, after V lost 0 bases and J lost 3 bases. CDR3 residues: CASSYSGLAGTDTQYF. The CDR3 DNA reads as TGTGCCAGCAGTTACTCGGGACTAGCGGGAACAGATACGCAGTATTTT.

J is TRBJ2-7 and V is TRBV5-4, with D possibly matching TRBD1 (6 bases). CDR1 and CDR2 (germline): SGHNT, YYREEE (reference sequence). Trimming left V 5 bases short and J 4 bases short, with 19 bases between. This CDR3 spans 15 amino acids. CDR3 in amino acids: CASSPQQGSGYEQYF. For the CDR3, the DNA is TGTGCCAGCAGTCCGCAGCAGGGGTCAGGTTACGAGCAGTACTTC.

The rearrangement joins TRBV18 to TRBJ2-2; D gene unclear. The CDR3 runs to 19 residues. Germline-derived CDR1 and CDR2 are KGHSH and LQKENI. Trimming removed 1 base at V and 0 bases at J, with 18 bases between. CDR3: CASSPRGGKVPPNTGELFF. CDR3 coding DNA: TGTGCCAGCTCACCACGTGGCGGCAAAGTGCCTCCGAACACCGGGGAGCTGTTTTTT.

The V and J genes are TRBV10-3 and TRBJ2-5, with D possibly TRBD2 on 6 matching bases. The J call could be wrong; TRBJ2-7 is a better fit for the DNA end. The CDR3 has 16 residues. Germline loops: CDR1 ENHRY, CDR2 SYGVKD. The CDR3 nucleotides are TGTGCCATCAGTGAGTCTCAGGGAGGAGGCGGATACGAGCAGTACTTC. It encodes CAISESQGGGGYEQYF.

This clone was counted once. V usage is TRBV27 and J usage is TRBJ2-7; TRBD1 agrees at 12 bases. The junction had 9 bases not matched to a gene; V was cut back by 7 bases and J by 5 bases. This CDR3 has 15 amino acids. The V gene's germline CDR1 is MNHEY and CDR2 SMNVEV (reference sequence). The DNA of the CDR3 is TGTGCCAGCATTCAAGGGACAGGGGGCCGGGACGAGCAGTACTTC. Its protein is CASIQGTGGRDEQYF.

The chain combines TRBV29-1 with TRBJ2-5; possibly TRBD1 for D (5 bases). V lost 4 bases and J lost 2, with 11 bases in between. The V gene's germline CDR1 is SQVTM and CDR2 ANQGSEA. This CDR3 is 13 amino acids long. The CDR3 coding sequence is TGCAGCGTTGGGGGCCTCCTACAAGAGACCCAGTACTTC. Translation gives CSVGGLLQETQYF. The whole variable domain, remainder taken from reference TRBV29-1 and TRBJ2-5, is SAVISQKPSRDICQRGTSLTIQCQVDSQVTMMFWYRQQPGQSLTLIATANQGSEATYESGFVIDKFPISRPNLTFSTLTVSNMSPEDSSIYLCSVGGLLQETQYFGPGTRLLVL.

The rearrangement joins TRBV7-2 to TRBJ2-2; D is possibly TRBD1 (6 bases). CDR1 and CDR2 (germline): SGHTA, FQGNSA. This CDR3 is built from 15 residues. Trimming cost V 1 base and J 7 bases, with 13 bases left between them. CDR3 sequence reads: CASSLDPGTIGELFF. The DNA for the CDR3 is TGTGCCAGCAGCTTAGATCCCGGGACAATCGGGGAGCTGTTTTTT.

The rearrangement uses TRBV29-1 and TRBJ2-5; tentative D call: TRBD1 (5 bases). This CDR3 is built from 14 residues. Germline-derived CDR1 and CDR2 are SQVTM and ANQGSEA. Trimming removed 8 bases at V and 5 bases at J, with 21 bases between. The CDR3 spells CSSTGRVGSETQYF. The DNA of the CDR3 is TGCAGCTCTACGGGCAGGGTAGGGTCCGAGACCCAGTACTTC.